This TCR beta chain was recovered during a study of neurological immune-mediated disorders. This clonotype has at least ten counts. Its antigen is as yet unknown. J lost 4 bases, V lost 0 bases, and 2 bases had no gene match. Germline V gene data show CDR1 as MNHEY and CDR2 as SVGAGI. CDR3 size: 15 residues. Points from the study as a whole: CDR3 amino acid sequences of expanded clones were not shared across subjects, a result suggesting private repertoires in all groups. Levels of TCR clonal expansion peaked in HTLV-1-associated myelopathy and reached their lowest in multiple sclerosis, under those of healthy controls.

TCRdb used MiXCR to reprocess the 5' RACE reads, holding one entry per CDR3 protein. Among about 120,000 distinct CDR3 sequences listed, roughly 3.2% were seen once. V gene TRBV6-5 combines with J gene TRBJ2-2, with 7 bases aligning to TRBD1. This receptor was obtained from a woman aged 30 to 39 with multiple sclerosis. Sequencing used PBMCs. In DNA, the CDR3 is TGTGCCAGCAGTTACTCGGGACAGAGCACCGGGGAGCTGTTTTTT. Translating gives CASSYSGQSTGELFF.